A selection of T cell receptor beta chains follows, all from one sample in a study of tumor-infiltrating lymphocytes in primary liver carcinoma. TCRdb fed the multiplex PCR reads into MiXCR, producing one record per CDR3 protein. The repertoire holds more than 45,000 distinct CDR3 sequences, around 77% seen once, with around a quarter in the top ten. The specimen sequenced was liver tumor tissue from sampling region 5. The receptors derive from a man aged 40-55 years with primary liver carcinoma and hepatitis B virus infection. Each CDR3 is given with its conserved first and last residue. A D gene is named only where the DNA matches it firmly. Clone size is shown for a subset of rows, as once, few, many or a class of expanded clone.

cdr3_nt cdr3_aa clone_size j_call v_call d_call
TGTGCCTGCAGCTTATTCGCGGCCGACGTCAGCACAGATGCCCAGTATTTT CACSLFAADVSTDAQYF once TRBJ2-3 TRBV11-2 -
TGTGCCAGCAGCTCGATCCGAACAGATACGCAGTATTTT CASSSIRTDTQYF many TRBJ2-3 TRBV11-1 -
TGTGCCAGCAACTTAGACCGGACGGCTCTAGCCAATAACATTCAGTACTTC CASNLDRTALANNIQYF - TRBJ2-4 TRBV11-2 -
TGTGACAGCAGCCGGGAACAGGGAGTCATCCGGCAGTACTTC CDSSREQGVIRQYF - TRBJ2-7 TRBV14 -
TGTGCCAGCTGCTTAGCTCTGGTCGCCCACGAGCAGTACTTC CASCLALVAHEQYF - TRBJ2-7 TRBV11-2 -
TGTGCCAGAAGTTATCAAACAGGGGGTATGGGTGAAGCTTTCTTT CARSYQTGGMGEAFF - TRBJ1-1 TRBV6-5 TRBD1
TGTGCCAGCAGCATGGGGGAAGACAGGGGCATTTCCCGCTCTGGTGCCAACGTCCTGACTTTC CASSMGEDRGISRSGANVLTF - TRBJ2-6 TRBV11-2 TRBD1
TGCAGCGGTGCGGCAGGCAGTGGCACAAGGGAGCTGTTTTTT CSGAAGSGTRELFF - TRBJ2-2 TRBV29-1 -
TGTGCCATGAGTGGTATTCAGGGGAGTATTGAAGCTTTCTTT CAMSGIQGSIEAFF - TRBJ1-1 TRBV10-3 -
TGTGTCAGCGGCTTATACAGGGATAGGGAGACCCAGTACTTC CVSGLYRDRETQYF - TRBJ2-5 TRBV11-2 -
TGCAGCGTTCTAGGTAGTATCGGCGCAGATACACAGTATTTT CSVLGSIGADTQYF once TRBJ2-3 TRBV29-1 -
TGCGCCAGCAGTTTGAGGACAGGGATAACCGGGGAGCTGTCTTTT CASSLRTGITGELSF - TRBJ2-2 TRBV5-1 TRBD1
TGTGCCTGGAGTGCCGGACTAGTGGGAGTGGGAGGGGAGCAGTCCTTC CAWSAGLVGVGGEQSF - TRBJ2-1 TRBV30 TRBD2
TGCGCCAGCACCCAAGGGGGCGCACATACTGAAGCTTTCTTC CASTQGGAHTEAFF - TRBJ1-1 TRBV5-1 TRBD1
TGTGCCAGCAGTGACAACTCTGGGGCCAACGTCCTGACTTTC CASSDNSGANVLTF many TRBJ2-6 TRBV6-4 -
TGCAGCGTGAACAGACAGTGGGTTACCTACGAGCAGTACTTC CSVNRQWVTYEQYF - TRBJ2-7 TRBV29-1 -
TGTGTCAGCAGCCTCGTACTTATGGCGGGTAGTGATGGCTACACCTTC CVSSLVLMAGSDGYTF few TRBJ1-2 TRBV4-2 -
TGTGTCAGCAGCCTAAAAGGGGGACTGACGAGTCTGCCCCAGCATTTT CVSSLKGGLTSLPQHF - TRBJ1-5 TRBV11-2 -
TGTGCCAGTGGCTTAGGACCTGGAGCGGACTACGAGCAGTACTTC CASGLGPGADYEQYF few TRBJ2-7 TRBV11-2 -
TGTGCCAGCAGTGAGCTACCATCGAACAGGGTAACTAATGAAAAACTGTTTTTT CASSELPSNRVTNEKLFF many TRBJ1-4 TRBV6-1 -